The sequence of this T cell receptor (beta chain) was determined in a study of blood T cell repertoires in COVID-19. With 4 bases clipped from V and 1 base from J, the junction kept 3 bases outside the gene matches. CDR3 size: 14 residues. Germline V lookup: CDR1 SGHRS, CDR2 YFSETQ. Those who participated ranged in age from roughly 18 to 95 years and resided in about two dozen US areas. Participant-given clinical history determined each cohort assignment. Regarding this clone: The sample contains more than one DNA sequence encoding this CDR3.

Sequenced by immunoSEQ multiplex PCR; TCRdb stores in-frame clones only, minus some. The repertoire consists of almost 85,000 clones, with roughly 90% occurring once and the leading ten covering under 1.5%. The TCR originated in a woman between 50 and 59 years old with acute COVID-19. The sample consisted of PBMCs or T cells enriched from blood (not recorded which). V usage is TRBV5-1 and J usage is TRBJ1-1, with TRBD1 identical over 8 bases. CDR3 sequence (DNA): TGCGCCAGCAGCGTAGGACAGGGGAACACTGAAGCTTTCTTT. Amino acid sequence: CASSVGQGNTEAFF.